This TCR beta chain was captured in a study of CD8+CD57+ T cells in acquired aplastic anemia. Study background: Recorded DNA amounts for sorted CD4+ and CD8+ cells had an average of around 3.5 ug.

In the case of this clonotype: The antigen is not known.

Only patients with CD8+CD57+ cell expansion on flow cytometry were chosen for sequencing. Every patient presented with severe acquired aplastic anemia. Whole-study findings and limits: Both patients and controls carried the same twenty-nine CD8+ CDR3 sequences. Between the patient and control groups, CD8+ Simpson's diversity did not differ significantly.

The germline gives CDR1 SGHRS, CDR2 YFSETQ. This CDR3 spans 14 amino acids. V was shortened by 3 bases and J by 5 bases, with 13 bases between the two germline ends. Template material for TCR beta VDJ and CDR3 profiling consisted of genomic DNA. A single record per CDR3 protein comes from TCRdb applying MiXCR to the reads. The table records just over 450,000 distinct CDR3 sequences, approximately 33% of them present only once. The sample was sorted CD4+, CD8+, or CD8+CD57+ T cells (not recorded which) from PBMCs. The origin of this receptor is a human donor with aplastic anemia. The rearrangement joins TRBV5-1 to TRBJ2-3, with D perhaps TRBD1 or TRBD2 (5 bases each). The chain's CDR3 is CASSYPGGGDTQYF. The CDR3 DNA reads TGCGCCAGCAGCTACCCTGGGGGTGGAGATACGCAGTATTTT.